This TCR beta chain emerged from a study of chemoradiotherapy in HPV16-positive cancers. Overall study context: A couple of HPV16-positive patients' cells yielded candidate HPV-specific clones and common motifs.

TCRdb keeps only in-frame clones here, not all; method: immunoSEQ multiplex PCR. The sample includes just under 5,000 clones, over 75% of them seen just once. This CDR3 is built from 15 residues. V gave up 5 bases and J gave up 3 bases; unmatched junction bases: 8. Germline V gives CDR1 MDHEN, CDR2 SYDVKM. Study-wide results and caveats: Candidate HPV-specific clones and E7-related TCR motifs grew in tumor during treatment.

With respect to this clone: Its antigen is undetermined.

The V gene is TRBV28, the J gene TRBJ1-1; 8 positions match TRBD1. The sequenced sample was tumor tissue, obtained from a patient who underwent chemoradiotherapy. The origin of this receptor is a human donor with HPV-associated anogenital cancer. CDR3: CASSPSSGGHTEAFF. DNA of the CDR3: TGTGCCAGCAGTCCCTCATCAGGGGGCCACACTGAAGCTTTCTTT.